The 5 T cell receptor beta chains listed next were all sequenced from one sample in a study of blood T cell repertoires in COVID-19. The protocol was immunoSEQ multiplex PCR, while the TCRdb copy is restricted to in-frame clones and leaves out a portion. The sample holds 150,000 to 200,000 clones, roughly 84% seen once. Input material: peripheral blood. Every receptor here comes from a human donor with acute or convalescent COVID-19. The donor label of this sample is uncertain.

This chain uses TRBV5-1 with TRBJ2-1; 7 nucleotides match TRBD2. Germline CDR1 reads SGHRS; CDR2 reads YFSETQ. The CDR3 runs to 15 residues. V trimming: 5 bases; J trimming: 0 bases; junction bases outside the gene matches: 5. CDR3 region: CASRAGTTSYNEQFF. CDR3 nucleotides: TGCGCCAGCAGAGCCGGGACTACCTCCTACAATGAGCAGTTCTTC.

V usage is TRBV6-5 and J usage is TRBJ1-5, with 7 nucleotides matching TRBD1. There are 15 residues in the CDR3. V shed 6 bases, J shed 4 bases, and the junction held 9 bases outside the gene matches. The V gene's germline CDR1 is MNHEY and CDR2 SVGAGI. CDR3 region: CASRPPGQRNQPQHF. The CDR3 DNA follows: TGTGCCAGCAGGCCACCGGGACAGAGGAATCAGCCCCAGCATTTT.

The genes are TRBV9 and TRBJ2-7, with 10 bases fitting TRBD2. Unmatched junction bases numbered 3, after V lost 4 bases and J lost 2 bases. Looked up from germline, CDR1 is SGDLS and CDR2 is YYNGEE. The CDR3 covers 14 residues. The CDR3 loop reads CASSPTSGTYEQYF. As DNA, the CDR3 is TGTGCCAGCAGCCCTACTAGCGGGACCTACGAGCAGTACTTC.

This clone was recorded once. The chain uses TRBV25-1 and TRBJ2-1; 7 bases align to TRBD2. CDR1 and CDR2 from the germline V gene are MGHDK and SYGVNS. The CDR3 runs 15 residues. V trimming: 8 bases; J trimming: 5 bases; junction bases outside the gene matches: 12. The CDR3 sequence is CASGESGVGNNEQFF. CDR3 sequence (DNA): TGTGCCAGCGGCGAAAGCGGGGTAGGCAACAATGAGCAGTTCTTC.

The gene calls are TRBV29-1 and TRBJ2-3; 10 nucleotides match TRBD1. Germline V lookup: CDR1 SQVTM, CDR2 ANQGSEA. The junction had 5 bases not matched to a gene; V was cut back by 4 bases and J by 4 bases. CDR3 length: 14 residues. In DNA, the CDR3 is TGCAGCGTTGGGATGACAGGGGGCGCAGATACGCAGTATTTT. Its translation: CSVGMTGGADTQYF.